This T cell receptor (beta chain) was captured by sequencing in a study of cytomegalovirus exposure and HLA in healthy donors. Using immunoSEQ multiplex PCR, the repertoire was profiled, and TCRdb retains in-frame clones only, with some absent. The sample includes 56,000 or so clones, approximately 93% of them seen just once. The V and J ends lost 2 bases and 1 base respectively, with 23 bases between them. CDR1 and CDR2 from the germline V gene are ENHRY and SYGVKD. The CDR3 has 19 residues. General observations from the study: Most TCRs appeared rarely, but some public TCRs recurred in many donors. In vitro confirmation showed a few CMV-associated chains to be CMV antigen specific.

In regard to this clone: Its antigen is unidentified.

This receptor was obtained from a woman between 18 and 29 years old in good health and CMV-seropositive. What was sequenced was PBMCs. The V and J genes are TRBV10-3 and TRBJ2-5; the D gene is possibly TRBD2 (6 bases). DNA of the CDR3: TGTGCCATCAGTGAGCCCGGCAAGAATGCGGGGACCTCCCAAGAGACCCAGTACTTC. Translation: CAISEPGKNAGTSQETQYF.